These 26 T cell receptor beta chains share one sample of origin, sequenced in a study of T-cell reconstitution after alpha-beta-depleted transplantation in children. Unique molecular identifiers tagged the TCRbeta library. TCRdb processed the PCR reads anew with MiXCR; each CDR3 protein has one entry. The repertoire has 500,000 to 650,000 distinct CDR3 sequences, roughly 10% of them found once; the top ten carry 14%. This sample comprised PBMCs, mostly from graft donor cells, obtained 180 days after TCRalphabeta/CD19-depleted stem cell transplant. The receptors stem from a female patient younger than 10 who had a stem cell transplant for aplastic anemia, so the T cells may come from the graft donor.

This clonotype was recorded a few times. This chain links TRBV10-3 with TRBJ2-5; unclear D gene. This CDR3 is built from 13 residues. Germline values: CDR1 ENHRY, CDR2 SYGVKD. The V end lost 3 bases, the J end lost 5 bases, and 10 bases lay between the germline ends. In DNA, the CDR3 is TGTGCCATCAGTGAAGCAGCGTATGAGACCCAGTACTTC. Protein product: CAISEAAYETQYF.

This clonotype came up many times. The V and J genes are TRBV20-1 and TRBJ2-7, with 12 bases fitting TRBD2. V lost 5 bases, J lost 2 bases, and 4 bases stayed unmatched. The CDR3 consists of 14 residues. Per germline, CDR1 DFQATT and CDR2 SNEGSKA (reference sequence). This CDR3 is CSAEGLAGPYEQYV. The CDR3 bases are TGCAGTGCTGAAGGACTAGCGGGGCCCTACGAGCAGTACGTC.

The rearrangement uses TRBV7-6 and TRBJ1-2; possibly TRBD1 for D (5 bases). V lost 5 bases, J lost 4 bases, and 17 bases lay in between. The CDR3 is 15 amino acids. From germline, CDR1 is SGHVS and CDR2 FNYEAQ. CDR3 nucleotide sequence: TGTGCCAGCAGCCTCCGGGACGGGCAGATCTATGGCTACACCTTC. It encodes CASSLRDGQIYGYTF.

This clonotype was counted a few times. The V and J genes are TRBV29-1 and TRBJ1-1, with TRBD1 matching over 7 bases. CDR1 is SQVTM and CDR2 is ANQGSEA in the germline V gene. There are 15 residues in the CDR3. V was pared by 4 bases and J by 1 base, with 9 bases of the junction left unmatched. Here the CDR3 reads CSVVDPGTANTEAFF. The CDR3 nucleotides are TGCAGCGTTGTTGACCCCGGGACAGCGAACACTGAAGCTTTCTTT. Using reference TRBV29-1 and TRBJ1-1 for the parts outside the CDR3, the full variable domain is SAVISQKPSRDICQRGTSLTIQCQVDSQVTMMFWYRQQPGQSLTLIATANQGSEATYESGFVIDKFPISRPNLTFSTLTVSNMSPEDSSIYLCSVVDPGTANTEAFFGQGTRLTVV.

The chain employs TRBV29-1 and TRBJ1-1; D gene ambiguous. V was pared by 4 bases and J by 9 bases, with 15 bases between. CDR1 is SQVTM, CDR2 ANQGSEA, per germline. This CDR3 region has 12 residues. The CDR3 here is CSVGKKGWQAFF. In DNA form, the CDR3 reads TGCAGCGTTGGGAAGAAGGGTTGGCAAGCTTTCTTT. Using reference TRBV29-1 and TRBJ1-1 for the parts outside the CDR3, the full variable domain is SAVISQKPSRDICQRGTSLTIQCQVDSQVTMMFWYRQQPGQSLTLIATANQGSEATYESGFVIDKFPISRPNLTFSTLTVSNMSPEDSSIYLCSVGKKGWQAFFGQGTRLTVV.

This clonotype was detected ten times or more. The chain links TRBV7-3 to TRBJ2-5; 7 positions agree with TRBD2. This CDR3 has 15 residues. The ends lost 1 base at V and 2 bases at J; junction bases unmatched: 4. Germline assignment: CDR1 SGHTA and CDR2 FQGTGA. CDR3 nucleotide sequence: TGTGCCAGCAGCTTAAAGGGGAGGGGTCAAGAGACCCAGTACTTC. It is translated as CASSLKGRGQETQYF.

There are many counts of this clonotype. V is TRBV20-1 and J is TRBJ2-1, with D possibly called TRBD1 or TRBD2 (5 bases each). Trimming removed 0 bases from V and 0 bases from J, with 12 bases in between. Germline V gene data show CDR1 as DFQATT and CDR2 as SNEGSKA (reference sequence). The CDR3 is 16 residues long. The CDR3 DNA sequence: TGCAGTGCTAGAGATTGGGACGTGAGCTCCTACAATGAGCAGTTCTTC. Translated: CSARDWDVSSYNEQFF.

V is TRBV5-5 and J is TRBJ1-2, with 7 bases that match TRBD1. CDR1 and CDR2 from the germline V gene are SGHKS and YYEKEE (reference sequence). The CDR3 has 16 amino acids. V lost 4 bases and J lost 0; bases outside the gene matches: 9. The CDR3 sequence is CASSSWIGGPNYGYTF. CDR3 DNA sequence: TGTGCCAGCAGCAGCTGGATAGGGGGCCCTAACTATGGCTACACCTTC.

This clonotype was picked up a small number of times. The V gene is TRBV6-2 or TRBV6-3, the J gene TRBJ2-1; 11 nucleotides agree with TRBD2. This CDR3 has 18 residues. The V gene end was trimmed by 6 bases and the J gene end by 9 bases; junction bases not matched to a gene: 19. Germline CDR1 and CDR2: MNHEY and SVGEGT. The CDR3 region has the DNA TGTGCCAGCAGCCTAGGGGTCGAGACTAGCGGGATAGGGGGTGAGCAGTTCTTC. Its translation: CASSLGVETSGIGGEQFF.

V usage is TRBV2 and J usage is TRBJ2-1; a weak D match, TRBD1 (6 bases). The germline V gene has CDR1 SNHLY and CDR2 FYNNEI. This CDR3 has 14 amino acids. The V end was cut by 3 bases, the J end by 4 bases, with 10 bases between. The CDR3 spells CASSDTRGYNEQFF. The CDR3 coding sequence is TGTGCCAGCAGTGATACCAGGGGATACAATGAGCAGTTCTTC.

This clonotype has a handful of counts. This chain joins TRBV7-2 and TRBJ1-2; D remains unclear. V was shortened by 5 bases and J by 2 bases, with 12 bases between the two germline ends. The CDR3 spans 14 residues. Per germline, CDR1 SGHTA and CDR2 FQGNSA. CDR3: CASSPGPENYGYTF. DNA for the CDR3: TGTGCCAGCAGCCCAGGACCGGAGAACTATGGCTACACCTTC. The full variable domain, with the rest looked up from reference TRBV7-2 and TRBJ1-2, is GAGVSQSPSNKVTEKGKDVELRCDPISGHTALYWYRQSLGQGLEFLIYFQGNSAPDKSGLPSDRFSAERTGGSVSTLTIQRTQQEDSAVYLCASSPGPENYGYTFGSGTRLTVV.

The chain employs TRBV7-9 and TRBJ2-5, with 10 bases identical to TRBD2. Losses at the gene ends were 5 bases for V and 2 bases for J; bases not matched to a gene: 5. The CDR3 is 15 amino acids. Germline V gene sequence: CDR1 SEHNR, CDR2 FQNEAQ (reference sequence). The CDR3 spells CASSPRAGGQETQYF. CDR3 nucleotide sequence: TGTGCCAGCAGCCCACGAGCGGGAGGGCAAGAGACCCAGTACTTC.

The chain is built from TRBV2 and TRBJ1-5; possible D gene TRBD1, 6 bases. CDR3 size: 15 residues. The germline gives CDR1 SNHLY, CDR2 FYNNEI. V was clipped by 9 bases and J by 4 bases, with 19 bases between them. The CDR3 loop is CASSTWTEINQPQHF. The DNA for the CDR3 is TGTGCCAGTAGCACCTGGACAGAAATAAATCAGCCCCAGCATTTT. Complete variable domain (other parts from reference TRBV2 and TRBJ1-5): EPEVTQTPSHQVTQMGQEVILRCVPISNHLYFYWYRQILGQKVEFLVSFYNNEISEKSEIFDDQFSVERPDGSNFTLKIRSTKLEDSAMYFCASSTWTEINQPQHFGDGTRLSIL.

Ten or more counts support this clonotype. This chain uses TRBV12-3 or TRBV12-4 with TRBJ2-1, with D tentatively TRBD1 (5 bases). CDR3 length equals 15 residues. Between the trimmed V and J ends, which lost 5 bases and 2 bases, there was a span of 13 bases. The CDR3 bases are TGTGCCAGCAGTGCATCAGGACAAACCTACAATGAGCAGTTCTTC. This encodes CASSASGQTYNEQFF.

V usage is TRBV9 and J usage is TRBJ2-1; unclear D gene. CDR1 and CDR2 (germline): SGDLS, YYNGEE. V was trimmed by 4 bases and J by 0 bases, leaving 11 bases between them. This CDR3 region has 15 residues. The CDR3 loop reads CASSPTASSYNEQFF. The DNA for the CDR3 is TGTGCCAGCAGCCCGACTGCGAGCTCCTACAATGAGCAGTTCTTC.

Many counts were recorded for this clonotype. The V call is TRBV10-3, the J call TRBJ1-4; 9 nucleotides line up with TRBD1. With V trimmed by 3 bases and J by 7 bases, 6 bases remained unmatched. Germline lookup yields CDR1 ENHRY and CDR2 SYGVKD. The CDR3 extends over 15 amino acids. CDR3 region: CAISEVGQGGEKLFF. The CDR3 coding sequence is TGTGCCATCAGTGAAGTGGGACAGGGTGGTGAAAAACTGTTTTTT.

The rearrangement links TRBV12-3 or TRBV12-4 to TRBJ2-1, with 8 nucleotides matching TRBD2. V lost 8 bases, J lost 8 bases, and 14 bases stayed unmatched. This CDR3 is 15 amino acids long. The CDR3 DNA reads as TGTGCCAGCTCTCACACTAGCGGCCACGGGGATGAGCAGTTCTTC. Protein sequence: CASSHTSGHGDEQFF.

The chain combines TRBV20-1 with TRBJ2-2; 8 nucleotides agree with TRBD1. CDR3 length: 14 amino acids. The V gene's germline CDR1 is DFQATT and CDR2 SNEGSKA (reference sequence). V lost 6 bases, J lost 7 bases, and 10 bases stayed unmatched. As DNA, the CDR3 is TGCAGTGCCTTCTCAGGGGGCCTTGGCGGGGAGCTGTTTTTT. Translating it yields CSAFSGGLGGELFF.

In its sample, this clonotype was seen many times. The rearrangement joins TRBV12-3 or TRBV12-4 to TRBJ2-2; 10 nucleotides line up with TRBD2. The CDR3 spans 15 residues. Unmatched junction bases numbered 7, after V lost 4 bases and J lost 8 bases. In DNA form, the CDR3 reads TGTGCCAGCAGTTCGGTTAGCGGGAGGCCTGGGGAGCTGTTTTTT. Translating gives CASSSVSGRPGELFF.

This clonotype was observed a few times. CDR3 sequence reads: CSSGQSYEQYF. DNA for the CDR3: TGCAGCTCGGGCCAATCCTACGAGCAGTACTTC. This chain links TRBV20-1 with TRBJ2-7; D is uncertain. CDR3 length: 11 amino acids. Germline loops: CDR1 DFQATT, CDR2 SNEGSKA (reference sequence).

This chain uses TRBV15 with TRBJ1-2; no clear D gene. The CDR3 is made up of 14 amino acids. V was cut by 1 base and J by 11 bases, with 17 bases left in between. CDR1 is LNHNV, CDR2 YYDKDF, per germline (reference sequence). DNA for the CDR3: TGTGCCACCAGCAGAGGCCGATCCTCCTGGGTTTACACCTTC. This sequence encodes CATSRGRSSWVYTF.

This clonotype has a handful of counts. This chain uses TRBV20-1 with TRBJ1-3; 9 bases are a match to TRBD1. There are 17 residues in the CDR3. J gave up 4 bases and V 3 bases, and 13 bases lay outside the gene matches. The germline V gene encodes CDR1 DFQATT and CDR2 SNEGSKA (reference sequence). CDR3 sequence: CSARGKIRTGEGNTIYF. CDR3 DNA sequence: TGCAGTGCTAGGGGGAAGATACGGACAGGGGAAGGAAACACCATATATTTT.

This clonotype was counted only a few times. J is TRBJ2-1 and V is TRBV9; 7 bases agree with TRBD1. Trimming cost V 3 bases and J 5 bases; bases outside gene matches: 17. This CDR3 comprises 18 residues. CDR1 is SGDLS, CDR2 YYNGEE, per germline. The DNA for the CDR3 is TGTGCCAGCAGCGACGCCCGAGTGACAGGGTTTGGGCACAATGAGCAGTTCTTC. Its protein product is CASSDARVTGFGHNEQFF.

V and J are TRBV20-1 and TRBJ2-5; 8 bases match TRBD2. Germline CDR1 reads DFQATT; CDR2 reads SNEGSKA (reference sequence). The CDR3 runs 13 residues. The junction had 5 bases not matched to a gene; V was cut back by 3 bases and J by 5 bases. For the CDR3, the DNA is TGCAGTGCTAGTCGACGGGGGGGGGAGACCCAGTACTTC. The encoded protein is CSASRRGGETQYF.

The table lists this clonotype with a few counts. The chain employs TRBV28 and TRBJ1-1, with TRBD1 as a possible D gene (6 bases). The germline gives CDR1 MDHEN, CDR2 SYDVKM. Trimming cost V 5 bases and J 0 bases, with 13 bases left between them. This CDR3 has 15 amino acids. The chain's CDR3 is CASSRFRGMNTEAFF. CDR3 nucleotides: TGTGCCAGCAGTCGTTTCAGGGGCATGAACACTGAAGCTTTCTTT.

This clonotype has just a few counts. The chain recombines TRBV28 with TRBJ2-6, with D perhaps TRBD1 (5 bases). Between the trimmed V and J ends, which lost 3 bases and 4 bases, there was a span of 10 bases. This CDR3 spans 15 amino acids. CDR1 MDHEN and CDR2 SYDVKM come from the germline V gene. The CDR3 DNA sequence: TGTGCCAGCAGTTTTATAGGGGTAGGGGCCAACGTCCTGACTTTC. Amino acid sequence: CASSFIGVGANVLTF.